This TCR beta chain appears in the sequencing data of a study of blood T cell repertoires in COVID-19. The V and J ends lost 6 bases and 7 bases respectively, with 15 bases between them. The CDR3 extends over 13 amino acids. The assay was immunoSEQ multiplex PCR, and TCRdb's table has in-frame clones only and misses some. Counted here are 100,000 to 150,000 clones, around three quarters occurring once; the ten biggest clones make up 37%. Input material: peripheral blood. The receptor was derived from a man aged 40-50 years with active or convalescent COVID-19. The chain has TRBV12-3 or TRBV12-4 and TRBJ1-1; weak D call: TRBD1 (5 bases). DNA for the CDR3: TGTGCCAGCAGATCACAGGTAGTCCTTGAAGCTTTCTTT. Its protein is CASRSQVVLEAFF.